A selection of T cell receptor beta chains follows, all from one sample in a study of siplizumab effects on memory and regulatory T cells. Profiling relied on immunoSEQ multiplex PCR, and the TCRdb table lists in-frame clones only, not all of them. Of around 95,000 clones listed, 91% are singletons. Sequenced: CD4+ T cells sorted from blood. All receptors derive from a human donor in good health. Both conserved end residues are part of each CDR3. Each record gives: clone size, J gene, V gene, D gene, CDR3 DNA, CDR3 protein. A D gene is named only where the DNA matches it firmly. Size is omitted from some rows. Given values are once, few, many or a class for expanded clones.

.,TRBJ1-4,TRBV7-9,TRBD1,TGTGCCAGCAGCTTGGACAGGGTGGGCGAAAAACTGTTTTTT,CASSLDRVGEKLFF
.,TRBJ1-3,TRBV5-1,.,TGTGCCAGCAGCTTGGTAGGGACTGGAAACACCATATATTTT,CASSLVGTGNTIYF
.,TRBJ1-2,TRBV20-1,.,TGCAGTGCTCCCGATAACTATGGCTACACCTTC,CSAPDNYGYTF
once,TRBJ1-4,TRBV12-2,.,TGTGCAAGTCGGATAGATGAGTGGAATGAAAAACTGTTTTTT,CASRIDEWNEKLFF
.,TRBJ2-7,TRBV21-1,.,TGTGCCAGCAAGTCGTACGAGCAGTACTTC,CASKSYEQYF
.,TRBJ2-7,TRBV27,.,TGTGCCAGCATTTTAGGTTGGGACGAGCAGTACTTC,CASILGWDEQYF
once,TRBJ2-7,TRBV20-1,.,TGCAGTGTGCTAGCTCCAGAGCAGTACTTC,CSVLAPEQYF
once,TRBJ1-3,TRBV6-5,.,TGTGCCAGCAGCCCCCTGGGCTCTGGAAACACCATATATTTT,CASSPLGSGNTIYF
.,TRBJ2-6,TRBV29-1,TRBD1,TGCAGCGTTCGCCTCGGACAGGCCTTCTCTGGGGCCAACGTCCTGACTTTC,CSVRLGQAFSGANVLTF
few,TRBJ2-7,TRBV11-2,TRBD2,TGTGCCAGCAGCTCCGGGGGGGTTCACAAGCAGTACTTC,CASSSGGVHKQYF
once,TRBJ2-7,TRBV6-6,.,TGTGCCAGCAGTCCCACCCACTACGAGCAGTACTTC,CASSPTHYEQYF
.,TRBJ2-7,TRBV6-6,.,TGTGCCAGCGCGACGGACTCCTACGAGCAGTACTTC,CASATDSYEQYF
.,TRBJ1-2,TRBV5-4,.,TGTGCCAGCAGCTTAATCTTGACACCTACTAACTATGGCTACACCTTC,CASSLILTPTNYGYTF
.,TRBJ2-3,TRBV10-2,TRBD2,TGCGCCAGCAGTGAAACTAGCGGGGGGGCCCTCACAGATACGCAGTATTTT,CASSETSGGALTDTQYF
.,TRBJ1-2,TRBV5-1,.,TGCGCCAGCAGCTTTAATTCAGGCTCTGGCTACACCTTC,CASSFNSGSGYTF
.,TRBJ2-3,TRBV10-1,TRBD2,TGCGCCAGCAGCATAGCGGGGAACACAGATACGCAGTATTTT,CASSIAGNTDTQYF
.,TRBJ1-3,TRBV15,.,TGTGCCACCCAAGGGGGAAACTCTGGAAACACCATATATTTT,CATQGGNSGNTIYF
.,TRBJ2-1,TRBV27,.,TGTGCCAGCTGTACGGGACTCTTTTCGGATGAGCAGTTCTTC,CASCTGLFSDEQFF
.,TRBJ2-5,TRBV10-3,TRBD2,TGTGCCACTCAGACTAGCGGTCAAGAGACCCAGTACTTC,CATQTSGQETQYF
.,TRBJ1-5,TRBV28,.,TGTGCCAGCACCACTGGCGGGCAGATAGATCAGCCCCAGCATTTT,CASTTGGQIDQPQHF
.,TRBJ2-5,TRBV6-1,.,TGTGCCAGCAGTGATCGGGGAGAGGAGACCCAGTACTTC,CASSDRGEETQYF
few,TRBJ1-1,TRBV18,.,TGTGCCAGCTCACCGTTCGGGGTCACTGAAGCTTTCTTT,CASSPFGVTEAFF
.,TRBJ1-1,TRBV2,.,TGTGCCAGCAGTGACCTGGGCAGGGTGGCCACTGAAGCTTTCTTT,CASSDLGRVATEAFF